These 23 T cell receptor beta chains came from one sample sequenced in a study of OX40 agonist ivuxolimab in advanced cancers. The library came from the immunoSEQ multiplex PCR assay. Held by TCRdb, this immuneACCESS table contains in-frame sequences only and omits some clones. Under half of the omission traces to an unresolved V gene where checked; the cause of the rest is unknown. Here the sample has about 70,000 clones; roughly 80% occur a single time. The ten largest make up over 4.5% of the sample. Here the sequenced sample was CD4+ or CD8+ T cells sorted from blood, taken in a trial of the OX40 agonist ivuxolimab. These receptors all stem from an adult with an advanced solid tumor such as melanoma, head and neck, liver or kidney cancer.

The J gene is TRBJ2-1, the V gene TRBV5-1; D might be TRBD1 or TRBD2, each matching 5 bases. Trimming stripped 4 bases from V and 0 bases from J, with 23 bases between. CDR1 SGHRS and CDR2 YFSETQ come from the germline V gene. The CDR3 is 19 amino acids. CDR3 sequence reads: CASSALGPRGRSSYNEQFF. The CDR3 DNA reads as TGCGCCAGCAGCGCCCTGGGGCCCCGGGGAAGGAGCTCCTACAATGAGCAGTTCTTC. The whole variable domain, filled in from reference TRBV5-1 and TRBJ2-1, reads KAGVTQTPRYLIKTRGQQVTLSCSPISGHRSVSWYQQTPGQGLQFLFEYFSETQRNKGNFPGRFSGRQFSNSRSEMNVSTLELGDSALYLCASSALGPRGRSSYNEQFFGPGTRLTVL.

The V gene is TRBV7-9, the J gene TRBJ1-5; D perhaps matches TRBD1 (6 bases). The CDR3 is made up of 14 amino acids. Trimming took off 1 base at V and 8 bases at J, with 12 bases between the two ends. Germline V gene data show CDR1 as SEHNR and CDR2 as FQNEAQ (reference sequence). CDR3 nucleotide sequence: TGTGCCAGCAGCTTAGGGGGGGGCGCCGAGCCCCAGCATTTT. It encodes CASSLGGGAEPQHF.

This clone turned up a few times. V and J are TRBV7-2 and TRBJ1-2; perhaps TRBD1 as D (5 bases). Trimming removed 3 bases from V and 8 bases from J, with 10 bases in between. Per the germline V gene, CDR1 is SGHTA and CDR2 is FQGNSA. The length of the CDR3 is 12 residues. In DNA, the CDR3 is TGTGCCAGCAGCTTTTCCAGGGAAGGCTACACCTTC. It encodes CASSFSREGYTF. The full variable domain, rest sourced from reference TRBV7-2 and TRBJ1-2, is GAGVSQSPSNKVTEKGKDVELRCDPISGHTALYWYRQSLGQGLEFLIYFQGNSAPDKSGLPSDRFSAERTGGSVSTLTIQRTQQEDSAVYLCASSFSREGYTFGSGTRLTVV.

The J gene is TRBJ2-1, the V gene TRBV5-1; the D gene is possibly TRBD1 (6 bases). This CDR3 contains 12 residues. Germline-derived CDR1 and CDR2 are SGHRS and YFSETQ. V was clipped by 4 bases and J by 14 bases, with 16 bases between them. CDR3 DNA: TGCGCCAGCAGCCCCCGCGACAGGTACGAGTTCTTC. This sequence encodes CASSPRDRYEFF.

The chain has TRBV2 and TRBJ1-2; 7 bases agree with TRBD1. Germline CDR1 reads SNHLY; CDR2 reads FYNNEI. Unmatched junction bases numbered 13, after V lost 5 bases and J lost 4 bases. The CDR3 has 16 residues. The CDR3 loop is CASSRESPGQSYGYTF. The CDR3 region has the DNA TGTGCCAGCAGTCGGGAATCCCCGGGACAGTCCTATGGCTACACCTTC.

V is TRBV7-9 and J is TRBJ2-2; D is unclear. Germline V gene lookup returns CDR1 SEHNR and CDR2 FQNEAQ (reference sequence). The CDR3 sequence is 14 residues long. V lost 3 bases and J 1 base, leaving 6 bases between the germline ends. CDR3 amino acids: CASSFWENTGELFF. The DNA for the CDR3 is TGTGCCAGCAGCTTTTGGGAGAACACCGGGGAGCTGTTTTTT.

This clone was seen only a few times. The chain employs TRBV7-2 and TRBJ2-7; TRBD2 agrees at 14 bases. This CDR3 contains 15 residues. Germline trimming cut 1 base from V and 5 bases from J; bases unmatched to any gene: 1. CDR1 is SGHTA and CDR2 is FQGNSA in the germline V gene. This CDR3 reads CASSLGLAGGNEQYF. The CDR3 region has the DNA TGTGCCAGCAGCTTAGGACTAGCGGGAGGGAACGAGCAGTACTTC.

The genes are TRBV11-2 and TRBJ1-1, with D tentatively TRBD1 (5 bases). V lost 2 bases and J 3 bases, leaving 13 bases between the germline ends. The V gene's germline CDR1 is SGHAT and CDR2 FQNNGV. The CDR3 contains 15 residues. The CDR3 nucleotides read TGTGCCAGCAGCTTACAGGGAAGGGGTTACACTGAAGCTTTCTTT. This codes for CASSLQGRGYTEAFF.

The chain links TRBV5-1 to TRBJ2-4, with 9 bases matching TRBD1. CDR3 length equals 16 residues. Germline CDR1 reads SGHRS; CDR2 reads YFSETQ. V dropped 0 bases and J dropped 6; count of bases not matched to a gene: 7. The CDR3 DNA is TGCGCCAGCAGCTTGGCCCCGGGACAGGGCGTAAACATTCAGTACTTC. Its translation: CASSLAPGQGVNIQYF.

The chain uses TRBV5-1 and TRBJ1-2, with a tentative D call TRBD1 (6 bases). The CDR3 is made up of 15 amino acids. Germline assignment: CDR1 SGHRS and CDR2 YFSETQ. V lost 4 bases and J lost 5, with 18 bases in between. The CDR3 nucleotides read TGCGCCAGCAGCAAGTACCAGGGGTGGGAGTATGGCTACACCTTC. This codes for CASSKYQGWEYGYTF.

This clone was observed a single time. The rearrangement uses TRBV10-1 and TRBJ2-5; perhaps TRBD2 as D (6 bases). CDR1 WNHNN and CDR2 SYGVQD come from the germline V gene (reference sequence). The CDR3 extends over 15 amino acids. The ends were cut back, 0 bases at V and 2 bases at J, with 10 bases in the middle. In nucleotides, the CDR3 is TGCGCCAGCAGTGAGTCGGAGGGACCGCAAGAGACCCAGTACTTC. Protein: CASSESEGPQETQYF.

Only a few counts were recorded for this clone. The chain links TRBV4-3 to TRBJ1-1; no firm D call. V dropped 0 bases and J dropped 7 bases, with 15 bases sitting between them. The length of the CDR3 is 15 residues. Germline V gene sequence: CDR1 LGHNA, CDR2 YSLEER. The CDR3 DNA is TGCGCCAGCAGCCAAGACTCGAATCCCGGAAGTGAAGCTTTCTTT. Amino acids: CASSQDSNPGSEAFF.

V and J are TRBV5-6 and TRBJ1-6; D not resolved. In germline, CDR1 is SGHDT, CDR2 YYEEEE. The ends were cut back, 0 bases at V and 10 bases at J, with 8 bases in the middle. This CDR3 has 13 amino acids. The CDR3 sequence is CASSLAVRSPLHF. CDR3 DNA: TGTGCCAGCAGCTTGGCGGTGAGGTCACCCCTCCACTTT.

This chain uses TRBV19 with TRBJ1-3; D call uncertain. In germline, CDR1 is LNHDA, CDR2 SQIVND (reference sequence). The V end lost 6 bases, the J end lost 8 bases, and 8 bases lay between the germline ends. The CDR3 loop spans 11 amino acids. The CDR3 sequence: CASRLRYTIYF. The DNA of the CDR3 is TGTGCCAGTAGACTTCGATACACCATATATTTT.

The J gene is TRBJ2-2, the V gene TRBV14; 7 bases line up with TRBD2. The junction had 4 bases not matched to a gene; V was cut back by 6 bases and J by 6 bases. The CDR3 is made up of 13 amino acids. CDR1 is SGHDN and CDR2 is FVKESK in the germline V gene. In DNA, the CDR3 is TGTGCCAGCAGGCTACTAGCGTCCGGGGAGCTGTTTTTT. Translated, it gives CASRLLASGELFF. The whole variable domain, remainder taken from reference TRBV14 and TRBJ2-2, is EAGVTQFPSHSVIEKGQTVTLRCDPISGHDNLYWYRRVMGKEIKFLLHFVKESKQDESGMPNNRFLAERTGGTYSTLKVQPAELEDSGVYFCASRLLASGELFFGEGSRLTVL.

The sample holds a few counts of this clone. In nucleotides, the CDR3 is TGTGCCAGCAGGACTAGCTCCACAGATACGCAGTATTTT. It specifies CASRTSSTDTQYF. The J gene is TRBJ2-3, the V gene TRBV7-8; TRBD2 matches 7 bases. V trimming: 6 bases; J trimming: 2 bases; junction bases outside the gene matches: 2. Germline loops: CDR1 SGHVS, CDR2 FQNEAQ. This CDR3 spans 13 amino acids.

The chain uses TRBV6-1 and TRBJ2-5, with D uncertain. The CDR3 loop spans 14 amino acids. V was pared by 4 bases and J by 1 base, with 10 bases between. The germline CDR1 and CDR2 sequences are MNHNS and SASEGT. CDR3 residues: CASSGHNTQETQYF. DNA of the CDR3: TGTGCCAGCAGTGGACACAATACCCAAGAGACCCAGTACTTC.

The J gene is TRBJ1-2, the V gene TRBV5-6; D not certain. V gave up 0 bases and J gave up 1 base, with 10 bases separating them. Germline V gives CDR1 SGHDT, CDR2 YYEEEE. The CDR3 totals 15 residues. CDR3: CASSLDRVLNYGYTF. The DNA of the CDR3 is TGTGCCAGCAGCTTGGATAGGGTGCTTAACTATGGCTACACCTTC.

This clone has only a few counts. The rearrangement uses TRBV18 and TRBJ2-7; D uncertain. CDR3 size: 14 residues. Germline V lookup: CDR1 KGHSH, CDR2 LQKENI. Trimming shortened V by 0 bases and J by 1 base, and 7 bases separated the two germline ends. The CDR3 sequence is CASSPPSGSYEQYF. The CDR3 DNA sequence: TGTGCCAGCTCACCACCTTCCGGGTCCTACGAGCAGTACTTC.

This chain joins TRBV6-1 and TRBJ2-5, with D maybe TRBD2 (5 bases). This CDR3 spans 14 amino acids. V was pared by 2 bases and J by 5 bases, with 12 bases between. Germline CDR1 MNHNS, CDR2 SASEGT. The CDR3 loop is CASSESLAFETQYF. The CDR3 DNA reads as TGTGCCAGCAGTGAAAGCTTAGCGTTCGAGACCCAGTACTTC.

This chain connects TRBV27 to TRBJ1-6; D ambiguous. There are 14 residues in the CDR3. Per the germline V gene, CDR1 is MNHEY and CDR2 is SMNVEV (reference sequence). With 8 bases removed from V and 1 base from J, the gap between germline ends came to 9 bases. The CDR3 spells CASAGGSYNSPLHF. Written as DNA, the CDR3 is TGTGCCAGCGCAGGTGGATCCTATAATTCACCCCTCCACTTT.

The chain joins TRBV28 to TRBJ2-3; D possibly corresponds to TRBD1 (5 bases). The V gene lost 4 bases and the J gene lost 5 bases, with 7 bases spanning the gap. The CDR3 has 12 residues. The germline gives CDR1 MDHEN, CDR2 SYDVKM. CDR3 region: CASSWGKDTQYF. The CDR3, as DNA: TGTGCCAGCAGTTGGGGCAAAGATACGCAGTATTTT.

This chain connects TRBV28 to TRBJ1-6; 7 bases map to TRBD1. Germline values: CDR1 MDHEN, CDR2 SYDVKM. V gave up 6 bases and J gave up 5 bases; unmatched junction bases: 7. This CDR3 has 15 residues. The DNA of the CDR3 is TGTGCCAGCAGCATACAGGGGCTCAATAATTCACCCCTCCACTTT. This codes for CASSIQGLNNSPLHF. Drawing the rest from reference TRBV28 and TRBJ1-6, the complete variable domain is DVKVTQSSRYLVKRTGEKVFLECVQDMDHENMFWYRQDPGLGLRLIYFSYDVKMKEKGDIPEGYSVSREKKERFSLILESASTNQTSMYLCASSIQGLNNSPLHFGNGTRLTVT.